This T cell receptor beta chain came from a study of T-cell reconstitution after alpha-beta-depleted transplantation in children. This clonotype was detected ten times or more. A TCRbeta library incorporating unique molecular identifiers was prepared. TCRdb re-called the PCR reads with MiXCR, one entry per CDR3 protein. Of 190,000 or so distinct CDR3 sequences listed, approximately 6.6% were seen once; the top ten hold around 3%. The sequencing used PBMCs from the stem cell graft donor, collected from the stem cell graft. The origin of this receptor is a human donor who donated a stem cell graft to a child with Wiskott-Aldrich syndrome.

CDR3 sequence (DNA): TGCAGCGTTGAGGGGGGCCACATTCAGTACTTC. Protein product: CSVEGGHIQYF. The rearrangement joins TRBV29-1 to TRBJ2-4; either TRBD1 or TRBD2 may fit D (6 bases each). The CDR3 is made up of 11 amino acids. Germline CDR1 SQVTM, CDR2 ANQGSEA. V lost 3 bases and J 8 bases, leaving 8 bases between the germline ends. The full variable domain, completed using reference TRBV29-1 and TRBJ2-4, is SAVISQKPSRDICQRGTSLTIQCQVDSQVTMMFWYRQQPGQSLTLIATANQGSEATYESGFVIDKFPISRPNLTFSTLTVSNMSPEDSSIYLCSVEGGHIQYFGAGTRLSVL.